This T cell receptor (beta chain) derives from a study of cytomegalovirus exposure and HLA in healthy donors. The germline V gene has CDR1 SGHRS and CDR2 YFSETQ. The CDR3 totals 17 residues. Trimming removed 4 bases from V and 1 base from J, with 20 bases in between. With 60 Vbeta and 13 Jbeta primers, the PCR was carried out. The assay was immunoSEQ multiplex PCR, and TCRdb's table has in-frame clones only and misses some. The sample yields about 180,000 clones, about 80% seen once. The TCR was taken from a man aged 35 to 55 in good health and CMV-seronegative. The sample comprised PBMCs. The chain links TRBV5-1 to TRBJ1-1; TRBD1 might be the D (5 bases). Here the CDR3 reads CASSAGEALTRNTEAFF. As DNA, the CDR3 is TGCGCCAGCAGCGCGGGGGAGGCCCTGACCAGGAACACTGAAGCTTTCTTT.